This TCR beta chain comes out of a study of blood T cell repertoires in COVID-19. Study context: Nucleic acid was either cDNA or gDNA, and it came from T cells, B-cell-depleted T cells, or PBMCs.

Original handling: From reference gene primer amplification, estimates of nucleated cell counts were derived. The data were produced by immunoSEQ multiplex PCR, yet TCRdb's version contains in-frame clones alone and is incomplete. V, J and clone size reflect that table, while D and trimming were determined from the DNA. Of 46,000 or so clones in the sample, roughly 80% were seen once. Germline V gene lookup returns CDR1 SGHTA and CDR2 FQGNSA. The CDR3 has 15 residues. V gave up 3 bases and J gave up 10 bases, with 18 bases separating them. The receptor's source is a human donor in a cohort sampled during active COVID-19. Sequencing was done on a sample of peripheral blood. The rearrangement uses TRBV7-2 and TRBJ1-4; D ambiguous. Here the CDR3 DNA reads TGTGCCAGCAGCTTTTCCATTTCGCGGCCGGCAAAACTGTTTTTT. Protein sequence: CASSFSISRPAKLFF.